This TCR beta chain was profiled in a study of cytomegalovirus exposure and HLA in healthy donors (dated by TCRdb to the late 2010s). About the study as a whole: In an earlier analysis of approximately 640 of the donors, roughly 300 Gb of sequence data and roughly 100 million unique TCR beta sequences from about 190 million T cells were reported. Rather than drawing on any new phenotypic data, the later analysis identified candidate immune exposures from TCR beta sequences and the way those sequences occurred across donors. Among roughly 400 genotyped donors of the cohort, an average of 235,054 unique TCR beta nucleotide sequences were sequenced per donor, roughly 18% of them non-productive. To decide whether each TCR beta V gene segment behaved as functional or pseudogenic, an earlier analysis of some 540 of the donors relied on high-throughput TCR beta sequencing. Of the 300 to 500 genotyped donors, more than 75% were placed in the genetic ancestry cluster associated with self-reported Caucasian donors. Genome-wide SNP genotypes for about three fifths of the roughly 670 donors were used in a later genetic analysis, which treated that subset as a discovery cohort. Class I and class II HLA loci were covered by the typing at four-digit resolution. The aim of the study was to test whether cataloging public T cell receptors could identify signatures of past pathogen exposure. Roughly 5 DR-DQ haplotypes were treated as single units for association and clustering because of strong linkage in the cohort. Donor age, sex, ethnicity and CMV serostatus were collected together with the repertoire data. The number of typed donors differed by locus: roughly 629-630 for A, B, C, DRB1 and DQB1; 500 to 550 for DQA1; approximately 600 for DPA1; and around 450 for DPB1. In a later analysis, previously published TCR beta repertoires from 500 to 750 donors were re-analyzed and high-resolution HLA genotyping was added so that TCR occurrence patterns could be studied. The study used immunosequencing to profile the T cell repertoires of several hundred subjects and linked those repertoires to cytomegalovirus serostatus. Every discovery cohort repertoire had been produced on one sequencing platform. High-throughput TCR immunosequencing, statistical association of individual TCRs with disease status, and machine learning were combined to predict cytomegalovirus infection status. In addition to the first cohort of 666 subjects, a separate validation cohort of 130 or so different subjects was used. About 320 gigabases of sequencing data and approximately 93 million unique TCR sequences were included in an early release covering roughly 600 HLA-typed donors. General study outcomes and caveats: The presence/absence analyses assumed that sequencing depth was roughly uniform across donors, and that assumption may not be true. It was suggested by the authors that the approach could potentially be generalized to other disease states and immunological phenotypes. In a later analysis, 15,000 to 20,000 TCR beta sequences were associated with specific HLA alleles at a false discovery rate of 0.05. In the study, about 150 TCR beta chains were listed as associated with cytomegalovirus. A few of the identified cytomegalovirus-associated TCR beta chains were confirmed in vitro to be specific for cytomegalovirus antigens. When HLA alleles, especially DR and DQ, strongly co-occurred, TCR associations were difficult to assign to individual alleles. Because counts were too low, seventeen rarely observed V segments, including chromosome 9 orphons, were left out of the earlier analysis of 500 to 650 of the donors. A later analysis found that HLA-associated TCR beta chains were more clonally expanded and had lower generation probabilities than equally common non-associated chains. A cluster of highly shared sequence variants was judged likely to represent a technical artifact of the sequencing pipeline. In both the original and validation cohorts, the classifier was reported to diagnose cytomegalovirus status with high specificity and sensitivity. Because HLA typing was unavailable for some donors at each locus, only the typed subset was used in association tests. A later genetic analysis reported fewer N-insertions in productive TCRs among donors in an Asian-associated ancestry cluster than the roughly 620-donor mean. In a later analysis, most CMV-associated TCR beta chains were found to appear HLA-restricted, with HLA associations seemingly driven largely by CMV exposure. A further reported finding was that TCR beta sequences accurately predicted the HLA-A and HLA-B alleles for most subjects in the first cohort. Correlated functional status among segregating V segments might reflect linkage disequilibrium, but an unknown experimental factor could not be ruled out. In a later analysis, TCR association rates were found to vary across HLA loci, with the most associated TCRs seen for DRB1 alleles and the fewest for HLA-C alleles. This cohort had only TCR beta chains sequenced, and the lack of alpha or paired-chain data limited which features could be detected. Several of the top co-occurrence clusters appeared to be linked to parvovirus B19, influenza, CMV and Epstein-Barr virus, according to a later analysis. In a later genetic analysis, a missense DCLRE1C variant was associated with V-gene and J-gene trimming of TCR beta chains, and the association was replicated in an independent cohort. Most TCR sequences were observed very rarely across donors, whereas some public TCRs were present in many individuals. Immune exposure information for the cohort was limited to CMV serostatus. Broadly in line with IMGT annotations, most TCR beta V segments showed up in productive rearrangements about 90% or about 30% of the time in an earlier analysis of approximately 600 of the donors. Some IMGT-functional V segments, including TRBV6-2 and TRBV6-3, could not be distinguished by the 87-base-pair reads and were therefore excluded.

The V end loses 0 bases and the J end loses 5 bases, and a stretch of 10 bases separates them. Sequences MGHRA (CDR1) and YSYEKL (CDR2) are obtained from the germline V gene. The CDR3 numbers 14 residues from cysteine through phenylalanine. Just CDR3 DNA is preserved here, 42 bases in frame from base 1. The cohort was made up of approximately 700 healthy bone marrow donors. At the time of sampling, all cohort members were nominally healthy, though unrecorded immune exposures were likely present. The donor was CMV seronegative and was included in the group of several hundred seronegative cohort members. Each donor provided a peripheral blood sample, and peripheral blood mononuclear cells were used for TCR beta sequencing. The Qiagen DNeasy Blood Extraction Kit was used to extract genomic DNA from the blood cell samples. On this clone: Its antigen has not been determined. One base away there is no much larger clone; base qualities are not given.

Library preparation was by the immunoSEQ multiplex PCR assay. The multiplex PCR relied on a mix of 60 forward primers for TCR Vbeta segments and 13 reverse primers for TCR Jbeta segments. A multiplex PCR assay on genomic DNA amplified the CDR3 region of rearranged TCR beta genes. On the Illumina HiSeq System, the amplified TCR beta libraries were sequenced as 87-base-pair reads. In the paper's pipeline: A later analysis tallied 75 million to 85 million unique TCR beta chains across the roughly 610 repertoires, and some 10 million of those chains were shared by two or more donors. A nearest-neighbor algorithm error-corrected the raw reads and collapsed the reads into unique sequences, merging closely related sequences to remove PCR and sequencing errors. To assign V, D and J gene segments, CDR3 sequences were aligned to IMGT reference sequences. For a sequence to be retained, a match of at least six nucleotides to both a V gene segment and a J gene segment was required. A rearrangement counted as productive if the CDR3 had no stop codons and remained in frame with V and J, and every other rearrangement counted as non-productive. CDR3 was defined by IMGT convention, running from the second conserved V-encoded cysteine to the conserved J-encoded phenylalanine. Sequences without an unambiguous match to a single V gene segment were excluded from the earlier analysis of approximately 560 of the donors. In an earlier analysis of a few hundred of the donors, V segments were called functional above 56.7% productive rearrangements and were called segregating when the between-donor standard deviation exceeded 5%. To diagnose cytomegalovirus status from the catalog of TCR beta chain sequences, a statistical classification framework was built. A later analysis assigned V and J genes by comparing TCR nucleotide sequences with IMGT/GENE-DB human TR gene sequences. Using the TCRdist pipeline, a later analysis assigned CDR3 sequences along with most-parsimonious VDJ recombination scenarios. In a later analysis, each TCR beta chain was defined by its CDR3 amino acid sequence together with its V-gene family, and reads without a unique V-gene family were excluded. To address suspected cross-contamination and a sequencing artifact, a later analysis removed 450 to 700 highly shared, low-generation-probability nucleotide sequences. For each public chain, a later analysis derived a clonal expansion index from normalized ranks of inferred template counts within each repertoire. In a later analysis, generation probabilities were computed with a VDJ recombination model fitted to out-of-frame rearrangements, and the resulting probabilities were checked against IGoR. A later analysis scored TCR-TCR, TCR-HLA and TCR-CMV co-occurrence with hypergeometric tests, applying a repertoire-size bias correction to TCR pairs. In a later analysis, false discovery rates were estimated by permuting HLA or CMV assignments 20 times. In a later analysis, co-occurring TCRs were grouped using DBSCAN, with TCRdist sequence similarity added in when clustering inside HLA-allele-positive subsets. For co-occurrence clustering, repertoires with fewer than 30,000 or more than 120,000 public chains were excluded, along with roughly five repertoires with anomalous nucleotide sharing. This immuneACCESS table, as held by TCRdb, lists in-frame sequences with V and J called but not all clones. Of the missing ones, under half trace to an unresolved V gene in checked studies; the others have no known cause. D and trimming were read from the DNA, whereas the V and J calls and clone size are those reported in that table. In all, the sample holds 130,000 to 150,000 clones, and around 79% of those were seen once. Clones ranked in the top ten supply approximately 1% of the sample.

Sequenced material: PBMCs. Recombination connected TRBV4-1 to TRBJ1-1; TRBD1 is a possible D gene, resting on 5 matching bases. The TCR originated in a young man in good health and CMV-seronegative. CDR3 reads: CASSQEGVGTEAFF. DNA sequence: TGCGCCAGCAGCCAAGAAGGGGTAGGGACTGAAGCTTTCTTT.